The rows below give T cell receptor beta chains drawn from one sample of a study of vaccination effects on CD4 cells after COVID-19. Their recognized antigens are unknown. Sequenced by immunoSEQ multiplex PCR; TCRdb stores in-frame clones only, minus some. Among roughly 41,000 clones listed, approximately 68% were seen once. Sequenced material: CD4+ T cells from PBMCs cultured with HCoV-OC43 spike peptides, taken before COVID-19 vaccination. Receptors originate from a human donor who received a COVID-19 vaccine. CDR3s include the opening cysteine and the closing phenylalanine or tryptophan. The D gene is left open where the match is weak. Expanded clones are given a class, and other clones once, few, many or no size at all.

j_gene | d_gene | abundance | v_gene | CDR3aa | CDR3nt
TRBJ1-5 | . | . | TRBV24-1 | CATSDSASNQPQHF | TGTGCCACCAGTGATTCCGCCAGCAATCAGCCCCAGCATTTT
TRBJ1-2 | . | few | TRBV6-1 | CASSERRTMIDGYTF | TGTGCCAGCAGTGAACGCCGCACAATGATCGATGGCTACACCTTC
TRBJ2-7 | . | . | TRBV1 | CTSSQEAGLADPGSPEQYF | TGCACCAGCAGCCAAGAGGCGGGACTAGCGGATCCCGGATCACCCGAGCAGTACTTC
TRBJ1-1 | TRBD1 | . | TRBV19 | CASTLDRVNTEAFF | TGTGCCAGTACTCTGGACAGGGTAAACACTGAAGCTTTCTTT
TRBJ2-7 | TRBD2 | . | TRBV19 | CASSRGLALTGEQYF | TGTGCCAGTAGTAGAGGACTAGCATTAACGGGGGAGCAGTACTTC
TRBJ2-3 | TRBD2 | . | TRBV6-5 | CASRRAGTSVDTQYF | TGTGCCAGCAGGCGCGCCGGGACTAGTGTAGATACGCAGTATTTT
TRBJ1-1 | TRBD1 | few | TRBV2 | CATGTVGGPEAFF | TGTGCCACCGGGACAGTGGGTGGCCCTGAAGCTTTCTTT
TRBJ1-1 | TRBD1 | . | TRBV20-1 | CSASPTGGAFF | TGCAGTGCTAGCCCTACAGGGGGAGCTTTCTTT
TRBJ2-1 | TRBD2 | . | TRBV6-4 | CASSVGTSGDNEQFF | TGTGCCAGCAGTGTAGGGACTAGCGGGGACAATGAGCAGTTCTTC
TRBJ2-1 | . | once | TRBV6-5 | CASSFDNEQFF | TGTGCCAGCAGTTTTGACAATGAGCAGTTCTTC
TRBJ1-2 | TRBD1 | few | TRBV19 | CASSLSRGQGFGYTF | TGTGCCAGTAGTCTTTCCCGGGGACAGGGCTTTGGCTACACCTTC
TRBJ1-3 | . | . | TRBV2 | CASREPGNTIYF | TGTGCCAGTCGGGAGCCTGGAAACACCATATATTTT
TRBJ2-5 | . | . | TRBV29-1 | CSLSETAETQYF | TGCAGCCTCTCCGAGACAGCGGAGACCCAGTACTTC
TRBJ1-5 | . | few | TRBV30 | CAWSAGFNNQPQHF | TGTGCCTGGAGTGCAGGATTCAACAATCAGCCCCAGCATTTT
TRBJ2-1 | TRBD2 | . | TRBV18 | CASSIQIGTSGSLGEQFF | TGTGCCAGCTCAATCCAGATTGGGACTAGCGGGAGTTTAGGTGAGCAGTTCTTC
TRBJ1-6 | . | few | TRBV2 | CASGGRGYNSPLHF | TGTGCCAGCGGGGGCAGAGGGTATAATTCACCCCTCCACTTT
TRBJ2-6 | TRBD1 | . | TRBV6-4 | CASRIQGAGANVLTF | TGTGCCAGCCGTATACAGGGGGCTGGGGCCAACGTCCTGACTTTC
TRBJ2-5 | . | . | TRBV9 | CASSPPLGQGETQYF | TGTGCCAGCAGCCCACCCCTGGGGCAGGGAGAGACCCAGTACTTC
TRBJ2-5 | . | . | TRBV24-1 | CATSVSPRTVRRETQYF | TGTGCCACCAGTGTCAGCCCCCGGACAGTCCGCCGGGAGACCCAGTACTTC
TRBJ2-5 | . | . | TRBV11-3 | CASSLNPGPGETQYF | TGTGCCAGCAGCTTAAATCCCGGACCAGGGGAGACCCAGTACTTC
TRBJ1-6 | TRBD1 | . | TRBV3-1/TRBV3-2 | CASSLRDRVGSPLHF | TGTGCCAGCAGCCTCCGCGACAGGGTAGGGTCACCCCTCCACTTT
TRBJ1-3 | . | few | TRBV21-1 | CASSKATGTGNTIYF | TGTGCCAGCAGCAAAGCAACGGGGACTGGAAACACCATATATTTT
TRBJ2-7 | . | . | TRBV4-2 | CASSQVMGWSYEQYF | TGTGCCAGCAGCCAAGTGATGGGTTGGAGCTACGAGCAGTACTTC
TRBJ2-2 | . | . | TRBV4-2 | CASSQVGLENTGELFF | TGTGCCAGCAGCCAAGTGGGACTGGAGAACACCGGGGAGCTGTTTTTT
TRBJ1-2 | . | . | TRBV19 | CASSIGTASGYGYTF | TGTGCCAGTAGTATTGGCACCGCGTCCGGGTATGGCTACACCTTC
TRBJ2-3 | . | once | TRBV6-5 | CASSYGWGTGDTQYF | TGTGCCAGCAGTTACGGGTGGGGCACCGGAGATACGCAGTATTTT
TRBJ2-5 | . | . | TRBV24-1 | CATSDSHRETQYF | TGTGCCACCAGTGATTCTCACCGAGAGACCCAGTACTTC
TRBJ2-4 | . | once | TRBV21-1 | CASSKAGRAHIQYF | TGTGCCAGCAGCAAAGCAGGCAGGGCCCACATTCAGTACTTC
TRBJ2-5 | . | . | TRBV5-1 | CASSIQETQYF | TGCGCCAGCAGCATACAAGAGACCCAGTACTTC
TRBJ1-1 | . | . | TRBV6-4 | CASSDVSEPMNTEAFF | TGTGCCAGCAGTGACGTGTCAGAACCGATGAACACTGAAGCTTTCTTT
TRBJ2-5 | . | . | TRBV12-5 | CASGFALGGETQYF | TGTGCTAGTGGTTTCGCCCTCGGGGGCGAGACCCAGTACTTC
TRBJ2-3 | TRBD2 | . | TRBV6-4 | CASSESGIRTDTQYF | TGTGCCAGCAGCGAGAGCGGGATCCGCACAGATACGCAGTATTTT
TRBJ1-1 | . | . | TRBV19 | CASSIFGLLMNTEAFF | TGTGCCAGTAGTATATTCGGGCTGCTTATGAACACTGAAGCTTTCTTT
TRBJ1-2 | TRBD1 | few | TRBV7-9 | CASSFPSGGNYGYTF | TGTGCCAGCAGCTTTCCTTCAGGGGGTAACTATGGCTACACCTTC
TRBJ1-5 | TRBD1 | . | TRBV10-2 | CASSGTGGPGQPQHF | TGCGCCAGCAGTGGGACAGGGGGACCTGGTCAGCCCCAGCATTTT
TRBJ2-1 | . | . | TRBV11-3 | CASSPYDSHNEQFF | TGTGCCAGCAGCCCCTACGACAGTCACAATGAGCAGTTCTTC
TRBJ2-7 | TRBD1 | . | TRBV10-2 | CASSDQGTGLSYEQYF | TGCGCCAGCAGTGACCAAGGGACAGGGTTATCCTACGAGCAGTACTTC
TRBJ1-1 | . | . | TRBV4-2 | CASSQQGSTNTEAFF | TGTGCCAGCAGCCAGCAGGGTTCCACGAACACTGAAGCTTTCTTT
TRBJ1-2 | . | . | TRBV5-1 | CASSLTGYYGYTF | TGCGCCAGCAGCTTAACCGGTTACTATGGCTACACCTTC
TRBJ1-2 | TRBD1 | . | TRBV12-5 | CASGLGTGKRYTF | TGTGCTAGTGGTTTAGGGACAGGGAAACGCTACACCTTC